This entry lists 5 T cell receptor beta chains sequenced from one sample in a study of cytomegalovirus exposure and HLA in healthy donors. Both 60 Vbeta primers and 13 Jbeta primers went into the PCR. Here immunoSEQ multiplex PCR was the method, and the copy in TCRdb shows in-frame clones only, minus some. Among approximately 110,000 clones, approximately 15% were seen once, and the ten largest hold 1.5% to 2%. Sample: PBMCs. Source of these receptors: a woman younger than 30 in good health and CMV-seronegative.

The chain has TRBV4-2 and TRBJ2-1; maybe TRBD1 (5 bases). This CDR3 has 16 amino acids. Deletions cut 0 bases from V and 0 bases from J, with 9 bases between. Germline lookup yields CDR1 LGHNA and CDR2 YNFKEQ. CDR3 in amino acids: CASSQDLDNSYNEQFF. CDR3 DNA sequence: TGTGCCAGCAGCCAAGATCTGGACAACTCCTACAATGAGCAGTTCTTC.

The CDR3 DNA reads TGCGCCAGCAGCCAAGCCGCGGGCAGGGGAGAGACCCAGTACTTC. This gives the protein CASSQAAGRGETQYF. The V and J genes are TRBV4-3 and TRBJ2-5, with D perhaps TRBD1 (6 bases). This CDR3 has 15 residues. With 1 base removed from V and 4 bases from J, the gap between germline ends came to 13 bases. Germline V lookup: CDR1 LGHNA, CDR2 YSLEER.

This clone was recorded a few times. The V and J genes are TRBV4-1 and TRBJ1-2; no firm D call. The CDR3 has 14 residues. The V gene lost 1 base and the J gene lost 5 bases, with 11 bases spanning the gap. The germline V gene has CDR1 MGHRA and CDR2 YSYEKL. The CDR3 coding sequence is TGCGCCAGCAGCCAAGGAATCTCCGCGTATGGCTACACCTTC. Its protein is CASSQGISAYGYTF.

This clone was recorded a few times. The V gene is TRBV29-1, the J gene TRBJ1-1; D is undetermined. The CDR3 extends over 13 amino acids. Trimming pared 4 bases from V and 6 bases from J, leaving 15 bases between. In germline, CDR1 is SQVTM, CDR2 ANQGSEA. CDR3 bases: TGCAGCGTTGGTCCGGGGATACGCGCTGAAGCTTTCTTT. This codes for CSVGPGIRAEAFF.

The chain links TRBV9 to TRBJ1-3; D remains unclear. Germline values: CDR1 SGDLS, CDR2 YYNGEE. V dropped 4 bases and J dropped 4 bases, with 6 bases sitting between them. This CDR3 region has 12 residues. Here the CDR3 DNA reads TGTGCCAGCAGCCTATCGGGAAACACCATATATTTT. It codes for CASSLSGNTIYF.